The sequence of this TCR beta chain was determined in a study of regulatory T cells in long-lasting Graves disease. Construction of TCR beta libraries relied on iRepertoire HTBI primers and on Arm-PCR targeting CDR3 regions. One entry per CDR3 protein, called by TCRdb with MiXCR from the multiplex PCR reads. The sample contains some 560,000 distinct CDR3 sequences, roughly a sixth of which appear only once. The length of the CDR3 is 11 residues. Germline-derived CDR1 and CDR2 are SQVTM and ANQGSEA. Trimming took off 3 bases at V and 3 bases at J, with 6 bases between the two ends. Indicated time point: newly diagnosed GD, antithyroid drugs for less than 3 months. PBMC-extracted RNA yielded the TCR library. This clonotype came up a few times. This sample was also put to use in a study of T cells in Graves' hyperthyroidism and ophthalmopathy.

This chain connects TRBV29-1 to TRBJ2-7, with a tentative D call TRBD1 (5 bases). The sequenced sample was peripheral blood mononuclear cells (PBMCs), obtained at new diagnosis, from a patient treated with antithyroid drugs. The TCR was taken from a middle-aged woman with Graves disease. The CDR3 reads CSVDDSYEQYF. CDR3 coding DNA: TGCAGCGTTGATGACAGCTACGAGCAGTACTTC.